The rows below give T cell receptor beta chains drawn from one sample of a study of blood T cell repertoires in COVID-19. TCRdb's table, derived via immunoSEQ multiplex PCR, lists solely in-frame clones and lacks some. The profile covers about 200,000 clones, with 80% appearing a single time and over 7% taken by the ten largest. Specimen: PBMCs or T cells enriched from blood (not recorded which). The receptors derive from a woman between 35 and 50 years old with acute COVID-19. The CDR3 runs from the conserved cysteine through the conserved F or W.

CDR3,V,J
CASSLPSGGTGELFF,TRBV5-5,TRBJ2-2
CASSLGGGGTEAFF,TRBV9,TRBJ1-1
CASSPPGLAGDDTQYF,TRBV9,TRBJ2-3
CASSYRTSGYEQYF,TRBV5-1,TRBJ2-7
CASSGTDYEQYF,TRBV5-1,TRBJ2-7
CASSSPGGLAGVLTDTQYF,TRBV6-2/TRBV6-3,TRBJ2-3
CASSFRAGNTIYF,TRBV13,TRBJ1-3
CAWFIGTGQAGYTF,TRBV30,TRBJ1-2
CASSVGRGTREQYF,TRBV9,TRBJ2-7
CASSLVQGIWDEQFF,TRBV7-6,TRBJ2-1
CASSVAGGRVLNTEAFF,TRBV9,TRBJ1-1
CASTPQFGELFF,TRBV6-2/TRBV6-3,TRBJ2-2
CASSLSAQSSGANVLTF,TRBV5-1,TRBJ2-6
CASSPPTSGGETQYF,TRBV18,TRBJ2-5
CASSVTGGTEAFF,TRBV6-5,TRBJ1-1
CASSQDLAGVGNEQFF,TRBV3-1/TRBV3-2,TRBJ2-1
CASNPSGGGRNIQYF,TRBV25-1,TRBJ2-4